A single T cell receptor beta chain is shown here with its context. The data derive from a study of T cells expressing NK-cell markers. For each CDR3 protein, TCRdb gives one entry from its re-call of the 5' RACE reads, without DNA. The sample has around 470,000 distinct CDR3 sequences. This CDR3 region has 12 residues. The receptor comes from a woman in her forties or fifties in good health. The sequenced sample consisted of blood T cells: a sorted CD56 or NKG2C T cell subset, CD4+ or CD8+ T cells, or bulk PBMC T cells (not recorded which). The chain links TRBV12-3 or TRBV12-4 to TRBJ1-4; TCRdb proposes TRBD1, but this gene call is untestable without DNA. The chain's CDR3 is CASSLYGGKLFF.